This T cell receptor beta chain was sequenced during a study of early T cells in non-severe SARS-CoV-2 infection. Study-level information: Sequencing was performed on bulk RNA from unsorted whole blood, leaving chains unpaired. General study findings and limits: In VDJdb matching, anti-spike CD8 responses were favored while private and CD4 specificities went missing.

Germline V gene sequence: CDR1 LNHNV, CDR2 YYDKDF (reference sequence). CDR3 size: 13 residues. V was shortened by 3 bases and J by 14 bases, with 17 bases between the two germline ends. Individual cDNA molecules received unique molecular identifiers. MiXCR was run by TCRdb on the 5' RACE reads, yielding one entry per CDR3 protein. The sample contains some 61,000 distinct CDR3 sequences, about a tenth of which appear only once. This clonotype was recorded many times. Its antigen is as yet unknown. Sequencing used whole blood. This chain links TRBV15 with TRBJ2-1, with D perhaps matching TRBD1 (6 bases). The TCR sequence derives from an adult who was a healthcare worker with PCR-confirmed SARS-CoV-2 infection or an uninfected control (not recorded which). DNA for the CDR3: TGTGCCACCAGCAGCGAGAACAGGGCAGGGGAGTTCTTC. Encoded protein: CATSSENRAGEFF.